Listed below are T cell receptor beta chains from one sample, sequenced in a study of T-cell memory formation after mild COVID-19. TCRdb analysed the 5' RACE reads with MiXCR anew, one entry per CDR3 protein. Of approximately 410,000 distinct CDR3 sequences in the sample, roughly a quarter were seen once. Source material: PBMCs or a T cell subset sorted from them (not recorded which). Receptor source: an adult woman who had mild COVID-19 (a few samples of this study predate the infection). Cell type and time point are not known. CDR3s include the opening cysteine and the closing phenylalanine or tryptophan. A D gene is named only where the DNA matches it firmly.

TRBD2 TRBJ2-3 TRBV3-1 CASSQGALGLAGETDTQYF
TRBD1 TRBJ1-2 TRBV29-1 CSVAGTENYGYTF
. TRBJ1-4 TRBV30 CAWSDGINEKLFF
TRBD1 TRBJ2-5 TRBV25-1 CASSATGGPEETQYF
. TRBJ2-4 TRBV12-3/TRBV12-4 CASSLTDPAKNIQYF
. TRBJ2-7 TRBV12-3/TRBV12-4 CATSERGQTYEQYF
. TRBJ2-3 TRBV27 CASSSANGDTQYF
TRBD2 TRBJ2-2 TRBV29-1 CSVVGREEGNSNTGELFF
. TRBJ1-1 TRBV6-6 CASSYRDVNTEAFF
. TRBJ2-1 TRBV24-1 CATSEMKEQFF
TRBD1 TRBJ2-3 TRBV7-3 CASRTGQEASGTQYF
. TRBJ1-4 TRBV7-9 CASPPDGQINEKLFF
. TRBJ2-3 TRBV24-1 CATSVQSTDTQYF
TRBD2 TRBJ2-7 TRBV4-3 CASSQLAGVLHEQYF
. TRBJ2-1 TRBV5-1 CASSYQTGRGYNEQFF
. TRBJ1-2 TRBV5-1 CASSLGPGRDYGYTF
TRBD1 TRBJ2-3 TRBV20-1 CSAPEGQGVSSQYF
TRBD1 TRBJ1-1 TRBV24-1 CATRPGQGSRAFF
. TRBJ1-2 TRBV7-2 CASSPQTGPNYGYTF
. TRBJ1-2 TRBV19 CASSPPGTTNYGYTF
. TRBJ1-1 TRBV19 CASSLGYAEAFF
. TRBJ2-3 TRBV5-1 CASSSDVTDTQYF
. TRBJ1-2 TRBV24-1 CATMGNYGYTF
TRBD2 TRBJ2-5 TRBV20-1 CSADSQREGPGTQYF
. TRBJ2-1 TRBV6-5 CASSQTVTGRYNEQFF
. TRBJ2-3 TRBV20-1 CSARDRRQATDTQYF